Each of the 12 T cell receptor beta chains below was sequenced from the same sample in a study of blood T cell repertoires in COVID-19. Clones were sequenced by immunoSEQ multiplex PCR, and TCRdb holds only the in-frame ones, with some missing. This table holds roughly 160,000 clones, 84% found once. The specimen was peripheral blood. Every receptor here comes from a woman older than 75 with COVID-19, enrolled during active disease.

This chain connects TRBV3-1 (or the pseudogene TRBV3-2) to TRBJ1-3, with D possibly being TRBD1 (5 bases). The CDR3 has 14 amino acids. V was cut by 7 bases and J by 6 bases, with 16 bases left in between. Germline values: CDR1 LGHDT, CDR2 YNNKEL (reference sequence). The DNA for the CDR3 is TGTGCCAGCAAGGACCCAGGGTGGGAAAACACCATATATTTT. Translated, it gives CASKDPGWENTIYF.

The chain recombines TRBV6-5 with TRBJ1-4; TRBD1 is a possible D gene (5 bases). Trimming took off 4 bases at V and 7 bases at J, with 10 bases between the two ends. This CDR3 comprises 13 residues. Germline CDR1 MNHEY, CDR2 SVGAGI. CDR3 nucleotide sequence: TGTGCCAGCAGTTCCGCAGGGCGTGAAAAACTGTTTTTT. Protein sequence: CASSSAGREKLFF.

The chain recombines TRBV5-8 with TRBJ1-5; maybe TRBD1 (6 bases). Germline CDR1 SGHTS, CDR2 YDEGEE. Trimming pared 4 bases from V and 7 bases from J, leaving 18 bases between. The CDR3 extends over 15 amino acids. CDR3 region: CASSPTQGVRQPQHF. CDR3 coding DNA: TGTGCCAGCAGCCCGACACAGGGTGTTCGGCAGCCCCAGCATTTT. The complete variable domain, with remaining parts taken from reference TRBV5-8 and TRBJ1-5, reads EAGVTQSPTHLIKTRGQQATLRCSPISGHTSVYWYQQALGLGLQFLLWYDEGEERNRGNFPPRFSGRQFPNYSSELNVNALELEDSALYLCASSPTQGVRQPQHFGDGTRLSIL.

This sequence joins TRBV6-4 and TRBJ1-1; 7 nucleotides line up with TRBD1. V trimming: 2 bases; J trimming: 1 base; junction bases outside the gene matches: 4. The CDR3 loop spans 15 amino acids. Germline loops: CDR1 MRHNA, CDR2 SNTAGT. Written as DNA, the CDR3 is TGTGCCAGCAGTGACAAAAGGACAGGGAACACTGAAGCTTTCTTT. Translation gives CASSDKRTGNTEAFF.

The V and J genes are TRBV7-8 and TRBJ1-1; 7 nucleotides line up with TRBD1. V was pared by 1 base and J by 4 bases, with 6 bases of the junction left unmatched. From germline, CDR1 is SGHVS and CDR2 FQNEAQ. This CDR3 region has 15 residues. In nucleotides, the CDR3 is TGTGCCAGCAGCTTAGTTTACAGGGGTGTCACTGAAGCTTTCTTT. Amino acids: CASSLVYRGVTEAFF.

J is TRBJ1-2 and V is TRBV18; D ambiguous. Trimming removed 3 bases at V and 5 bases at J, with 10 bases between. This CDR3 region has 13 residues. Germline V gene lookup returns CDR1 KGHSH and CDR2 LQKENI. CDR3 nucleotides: TGTGCCAGCTCACCCTCTCAGGAATATGGCTACACCTTC. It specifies CASSPSQEYGYTF.

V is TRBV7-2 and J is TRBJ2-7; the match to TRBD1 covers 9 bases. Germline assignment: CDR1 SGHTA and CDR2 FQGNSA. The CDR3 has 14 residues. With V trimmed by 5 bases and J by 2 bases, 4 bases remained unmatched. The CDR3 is CASSPGTGTYEQYF. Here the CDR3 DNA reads TGTGCCAGCAGCCCAGGGACAGGGACCTACGAGCAGTACTTC.

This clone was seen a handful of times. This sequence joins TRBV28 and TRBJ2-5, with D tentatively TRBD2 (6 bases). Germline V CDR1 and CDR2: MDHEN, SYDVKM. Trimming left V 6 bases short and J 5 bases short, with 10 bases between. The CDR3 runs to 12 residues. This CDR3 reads CASRLARETQYF. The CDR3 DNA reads TGTGCCAGCAGACTAGCCAGGGAGACCCAGTACTTC.

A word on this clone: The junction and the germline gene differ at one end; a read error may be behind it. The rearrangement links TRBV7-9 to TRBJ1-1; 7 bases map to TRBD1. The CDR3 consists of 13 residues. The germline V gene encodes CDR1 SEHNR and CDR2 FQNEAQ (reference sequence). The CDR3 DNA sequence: TGTGCCAGCAGCTTAACAGGGGCCTCCCCCGAACTCTTT. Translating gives CASSLTGASPELF. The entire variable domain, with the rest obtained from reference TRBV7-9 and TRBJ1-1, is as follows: DTGVSQNPRHKITKRGQNVTFRCDPISEHNRLYWYRQTLGQGPEFLTYFQNEAQLEKSRLLSDRFSAERPKGSFSTLEIQRTEQGDSAMYLCASSLTGASPELFGQGTRLTVV.

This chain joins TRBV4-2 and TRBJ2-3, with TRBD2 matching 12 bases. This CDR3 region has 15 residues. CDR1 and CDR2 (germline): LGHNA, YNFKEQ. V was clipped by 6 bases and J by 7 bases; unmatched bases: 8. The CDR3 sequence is CASRPLAGGPNTQYF. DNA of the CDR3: TGTGCCAGCAGACCCCTAGCGGGAGGGCCCAATACGCAGTATTTT.

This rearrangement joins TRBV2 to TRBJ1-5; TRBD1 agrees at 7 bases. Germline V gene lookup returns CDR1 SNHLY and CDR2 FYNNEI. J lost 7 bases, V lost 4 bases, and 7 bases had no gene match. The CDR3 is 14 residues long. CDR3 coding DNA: TGTGCCAGCAGTGCGGGACAGATTGGCCAGCCCCAGCATTTT. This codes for CASSAGQIGQPQHF.

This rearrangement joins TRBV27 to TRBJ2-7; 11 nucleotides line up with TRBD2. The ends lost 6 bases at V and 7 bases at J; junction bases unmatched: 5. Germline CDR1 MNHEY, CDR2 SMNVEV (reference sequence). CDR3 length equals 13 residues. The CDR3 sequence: CASRLAGEKEQYF. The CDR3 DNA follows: TGTGCCAGCAGACTAGCGGGAGAAAAAGAGCAGTACTTC.